This T cell receptor (beta chain) was found in a study of T cells in Graves' hyperthyroidism and ophthalmopathy. Study-wide results and limits: Most thyroid clonotypes with frequency above 0.001 were detected in blood.

Germline-derived CDR1 and CDR2 are SGHTA and FQGNSA. This CDR3 contains 17 residues. V was trimmed by 3 bases and J by 0 bases, leaving 15 bases between them. Details on this clonotype: Antigen specificity is unknown.

There were TCR beta CDR3 regions amplified from RNA transcripts. In the first-round RT-PCR of the TCR CDR3, the HTBI primer set was used. TCRdb re-called the multiplex PCR reads with MiXCR, one entry per CDR3 protein. This sample has over 700,000 distinct CDR3 sequences, with over 35% found just once. Graves' hyperthyroidism without ophthalmopathy progression within 18 months was termed stable. Patients were excluded for uncontrolled infection, other autoimmune disease, pregnancy or lactation. Source material: blood. V and J are TRBV7-2 and TRBJ1-3; TRBD1 is a possible D gene (5 bases). This receptor was obtained from a young man with Graves' hyperthyroidism. The CDR3 protein is CASSLWQGVSSGNTIYF. The CDR3, as DNA: TGTGCCAGCAGCTTGTGGCAGGGAGTCTCCTCTGGAAACACCATATATTTT.